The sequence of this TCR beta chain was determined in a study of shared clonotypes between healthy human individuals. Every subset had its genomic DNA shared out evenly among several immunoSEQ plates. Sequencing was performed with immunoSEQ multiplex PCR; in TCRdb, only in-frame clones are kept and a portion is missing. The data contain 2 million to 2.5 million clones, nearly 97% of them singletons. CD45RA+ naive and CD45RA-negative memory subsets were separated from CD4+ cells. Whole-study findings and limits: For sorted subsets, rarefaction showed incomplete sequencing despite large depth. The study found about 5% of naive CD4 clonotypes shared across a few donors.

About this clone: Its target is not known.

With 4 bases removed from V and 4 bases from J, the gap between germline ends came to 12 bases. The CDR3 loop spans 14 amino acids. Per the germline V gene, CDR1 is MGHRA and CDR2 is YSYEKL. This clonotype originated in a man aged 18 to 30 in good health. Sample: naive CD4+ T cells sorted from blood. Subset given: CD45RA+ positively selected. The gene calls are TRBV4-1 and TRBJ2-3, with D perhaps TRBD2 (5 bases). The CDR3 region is CASSLPSGSDTQYF. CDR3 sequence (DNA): TGCGCCAGCAGCCTTCCGAGCGGTTCAGATACGCAGTATTTT.